This TCR beta chain derives from a study of T cell responses to AZD1222 COVID-19 vaccine. Overall study results and limits: Sampling that yielded the repertoires occurred only after the peak T cell response.

Profiling relied on immunoSEQ multiplex PCR, and the TCRdb table lists in-frame clones only, not all of them. The table has some 130,000 clones, approximately 91% seen once. About this clone: The antigen is not known.

The receptor was derived from an adult in good health. Sequenced here: peripheral blood, sampled on day 0 of AZD1222 vaccination.

The CDR3 DNA reads as TGTGCCAGTAGCAGGACAGGGTCCGGCTACACCTTC. Its translation is CASSRTGSGYTF. This chain joins TRBV19 and TRBJ1-2; 8 bases agree with TRBD1. The junction had 5 bases not matched to a gene; V was cut back by 6 bases and J by 8 bases. Per germline, CDR1 LNHDA and CDR2 SQIVND (reference sequence). The CDR3 covers 12 residues.